A selection of T cell receptor beta chains follows, all from one sample in a study of T cells and Merkel cell carcinoma outcomes. The protocol was immunoSEQ multiplex PCR, while the TCRdb copy is restricted to in-frame clones and leaves out a portion. The repertoire includes 6,000 or so clones, approximately 75% of them detected once, and 11% to 15% sits in the top ten. The sequencing input was tumor tissue from Merkel cell carcinoma. These receptors were collected from a human donor with Merkel cell carcinoma. Some clones in this sample may be carry-over from other donors' samples. CDR3s include the opening cysteine and the closing phenylalanine or tryptophan. The D gene is left open where the match is weak. Expanded clones get a size class; other rows say once, few or many, or leave the size out.

abundance: few
d_gene: TRBD1
j_gene: TRBJ1-2
v_gene: TRBV6-5
CDR3aa: CASQQEFRGANGYTF
CDR3nt: TGTGCTAGCCAGCAGGAATTCAGGGGGGCCAATGGCTACACCTTC

abundance: NA
d_gene: NA
j_gene: TRBJ2-5
v_gene: TRBV18
CDR3aa: CASSPNSLQETQYF
CDR3nt: TGTGCCAGCTCACCAAATTCACTCCAAGAGACCCAGTACTTC

abundance: NA
d_gene: NA
j_gene: TRBJ1-1
v_gene: TRBV9
CDR3aa: CASSKTPGPTEAFF
CDR3nt: TGTGCCAGCAGCAAAACTCCCGGCCCCACTGAAGCTTTCTTT

abundance: NA
d_gene: TRBD2
j_gene: TRBJ2-2
v_gene: TRBV5-1
CDR3aa: CASSPGLAGGIGELFF
CDR3nt: TGCGCCAGCAGCCCTGGACTAGCGGGAGGGATCGGGGAGCTGTTTTTT

abundance: NA
d_gene: NA
j_gene: TRBJ1-3
v_gene: TRBV6-5
CDR3aa: CASSYGGGGYGNTIYF
CDR3nt: TGTGCCAGCAGTTACGGTGGTGGGGGCTACGGAAACACCATATATTTT

abundance: NA
d_gene: TRBD1
j_gene: TRBJ1-5
v_gene: TRBV7-9
CDR3aa: CASSFGTGDQPQHF
CDR3nt: TGTGCCAGCAGCTTTGGGACAGGAGATCAGCCCCAGCATTTT

abundance: once
d_gene: TRBD2
j_gene: TRBJ2-3
v_gene: TRBV19
CDR3aa: CASSIARTRGTDTQYF
CDR3nt: TGTGCCAGTAGTATAGCCCGGACTAGGGGCACAGATACGCAGTATTTT

abundance: NA
d_gene: NA
j_gene: TRBJ2-3
v_gene: TRBV30
CDR3aa: CAWSYGGTQYF
CDR3nt: TGTGCCTGGAGTTATGGGGGTACGCAGTATTTT

abundance: NA
d_gene: NA
j_gene: TRBJ1-1
v_gene: TRBV5-1
CDR3aa: CASRPRGEINTEAFF
CDR3nt: TGCGCTTCCAGGCCTCGGGGAGAAATAAACACTGAAGCTTTCTTT

abundance: NA
d_gene: NA
j_gene: TRBJ2-5
v_gene: TRBV5-1
CDR3aa: CASSLEPMGSERGETQYF
CDR3nt: TGCGCCAGCAGCTTGGAACCCATGGGTAGCGAGAGAGGAGAGACCCAGTACTTC

abundance: once
d_gene: TRBD1
j_gene: TRBJ2-2
v_gene: TRBV7-9
CDR3aa: CASSFRTGNTGELFF
CDR3nt: TGTGCCAGCAGCTTTAGGACAGGGAACACCGGGGAGCTGTTTTTT

abundance: NA
d_gene: NA
j_gene: TRBJ2-2
v_gene: TRBV5-4
CDR3aa: CASSYTRDSWDAGELFF
CDR3nt: TGTGCCAGCAGCTACACCCGGGACTCTTGGGACGCCGGGGAGCTGTTTTTT

abundance: once
d_gene: TRBD2
j_gene: TRBJ2-4
v_gene: TRBV11-2
CDR3aa: CASSSRRLAENIQYF
CDR3nt: TGTGCCAGCAGCTCCCGTCGACTAGCGGAAAACATTCAATACTTC

abundance: NA
d_gene: NA
j_gene: TRBJ2-3
v_gene: TRBV7-2
CDR3aa: CASSLWRSTSTDTQYF
CDR3nt: TGTGCCAGCAGCCTTTGGCGGAGCACTAGCACAGATACGCAGTATTTT

abundance: NA
d_gene: TRBD2
j_gene: TRBJ2-1
v_gene: TRBV18
CDR3aa: CASSPQLAGGNEQFF
CDR3nt: TGTGCCAGCTCACCACAACTAGCGGGAGGTAATGAGCAGTTCTTC

abundance: NA
d_gene: NA
j_gene: TRBJ2-7
v_gene: TRBV6-5
CDR3aa: CASKTRYWGEQYF
CDR3nt: TGTGCCAGCAAGACCCGTTACTGGGGCGAGCAGTACTTC

abundance: large
d_gene: TRBD2
j_gene: TRBJ2-5
v_gene: TRBV2
CDR3aa: CASSEQRGLAGGETQYF
CDR3nt: TGTGCCAGCAGTGAACAACGAGGACTAGCGGGAGGAGAGACCCAGTACTTC

abundance: once
d_gene: NA
j_gene: TRBJ2-3
v_gene: TRBV4-3
CDR3aa: CASCCCVTDTQYF
CDR3nt: TGCGCCAGCTGTTGTTGCGTCACAGATACGCAGTATTTT

abundance: NA
d_gene: NA
j_gene: TRBJ1-1
v_gene: TRBV7-9
CDR3aa: CASSPTGPTEAFF
CDR3nt: TGTGCCAGCAGCCCCACAGGGCCCACTGAAGCTTTCTTT

abundance: NA
d_gene: NA
j_gene: TRBJ1-2
v_gene: TRBV7-2
CDR3aa: CASSLRSQPTYGYTF
CDR3nt: TGTGCCAGCAGCTTAAGGTCGCAGCCTACCTATGGCTACACCTTC

abundance: NA
d_gene: NA
j_gene: TRBJ1-1
v_gene: TRBV28
CDR3aa: CASSLPQVPTEAFF
CDR3nt: TGTGCCAGCAGCCTTCCACAGGTCCCCACTGAAGCTTTCTTT

abundance: NA
d_gene: NA
j_gene: TRBJ1-2
v_gene: TRBV28
CDR3aa: CASTLLLGIYGYTF
CDR3nt: TGTGCCAGCACTCTCCTGCTGGGGATCTATGGCTACACCTTC

abundance: NA
d_gene: NA
j_gene: TRBJ2-1
v_gene: TRBV27
CDR3aa: CASSLWGRYNEQFF
CDR3nt: TGTGCCAGCAGTTTATGGGGGCGGTACAATGAGCAGTTCTTC

abundance: NA
d_gene: NA
j_gene: TRBJ2-3
v_gene: TRBV10-3
CDR3aa: CAIRGAVNTDTQYF
CDR3nt: TGTGCCATCAGGGGAGCGGTTAACACAGATACGCAGTATTTT

abundance: NA
d_gene: NA
j_gene: TRBJ2-7
v_gene: TRBV7-8
CDR3aa: CASSSDQGREREQYF
CDR3nt: TGTGCCAGCAGCTCTGATCAGGGTAGGGAGCGCGAGCAGTACTTC

abundance: NA
d_gene: TRBD1
j_gene: TRBJ2-5
v_gene: TRBV2
CDR3aa: CASRVGQGAETQYF
CDR3nt: TGTGCCAGCAGAGTCGGACAGGGTGCGGAGACCCAGTACTTC

abundance: NA
d_gene: TRBD1
j_gene: TRBJ2-3
v_gene: TRBV4-3
CDR3aa: CASSQEEGTGRGQQYF
CDR3nt: TGCGCCAGCAGCCAAGAGGAGGGGACAGGGCGCGGTCAGCAGTATTTT